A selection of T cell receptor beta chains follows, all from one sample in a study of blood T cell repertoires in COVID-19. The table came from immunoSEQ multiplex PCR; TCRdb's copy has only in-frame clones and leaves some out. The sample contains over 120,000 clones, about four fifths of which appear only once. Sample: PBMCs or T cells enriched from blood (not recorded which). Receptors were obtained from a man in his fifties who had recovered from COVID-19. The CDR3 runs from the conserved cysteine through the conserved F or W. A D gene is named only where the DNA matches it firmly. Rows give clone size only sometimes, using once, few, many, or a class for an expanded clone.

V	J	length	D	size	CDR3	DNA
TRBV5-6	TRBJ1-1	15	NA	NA	CASKAQGRVGTEAFF	TGTGCGAGCAAGGCCCAGGGGCGGGTTGGCACTGAAGCTTTCTTT
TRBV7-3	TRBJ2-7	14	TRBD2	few	CASSASGGSNEQYF	TGTGCCAGCAGCGCTAGCGGGGGGAGTAACGAGCAGTACTTC
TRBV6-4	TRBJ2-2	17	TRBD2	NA	CASRSGTSGGHTGELFF	TGTGCCAGCCGCTCCGGGACTAGCGGGGGACACACCGGGGAGCTGTTTTTT
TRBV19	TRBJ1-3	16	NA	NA	CASSSRIRGTGNTIYF	TGTGCCAGTAGTTCCCGAATAAGGGGGACTGGAAACACCATATATTTT
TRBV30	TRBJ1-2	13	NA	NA	CAWSVTRGGGYTF	TGTGCCTGGAGTGTAACGAGGGGAGGTGGCTACACCTTC
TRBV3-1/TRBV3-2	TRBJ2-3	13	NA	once	CASSQLFGDTQYF	TGTGCCAGCAGCCAACTCTTCGGAGATACGCAGTATTTT
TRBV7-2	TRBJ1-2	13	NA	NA	CASSPTGDYGYTF	TGTGCCAGCAGCCCGACAGGAGACTATGGCTACACCTTC
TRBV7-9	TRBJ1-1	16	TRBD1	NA	CASSSPGQGVYTEAFF	TGTGCCAGCAGTTCACCTGGACAGGGGGTCTACACTGAAGCTTTCTTT
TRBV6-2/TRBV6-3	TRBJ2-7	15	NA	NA	CASSYGQGYSYEQYF	TGTGCCAGCAGTTACGGGCAGGGGTACTCCTACGAGCAGTACTTC
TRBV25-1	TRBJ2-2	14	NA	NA	CASSEQGYTGELFF	TGTGCCAGCAGTGAACAGGGTTACACCGGGGAGCTGTTTTTT
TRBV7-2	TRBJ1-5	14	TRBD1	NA	CASSAQGIGQPQHF	TGTGCCAGCAGCGCACAGGGGATCGGGCAGCCCCAGCATTTT
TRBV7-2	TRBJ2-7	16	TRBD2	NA	CASSLRGGGTSYEQYF	TGTGCCAGCAGCTTAAGGGGCGGGGGGACCTCCTACGAGCAGTACTTC
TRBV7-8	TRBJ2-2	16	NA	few	CASSFQTIPNTGELFF	TGTGCCAGCAGCTTTCAGACAATCCCGAACACCGGGGAGCTGTTTTTT
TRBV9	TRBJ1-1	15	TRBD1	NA	CASSALGQGNTEAFF	TGTGCCAGCAGCGCCCTGGGACAGGGGAACACTGAAGCTTTCTTT
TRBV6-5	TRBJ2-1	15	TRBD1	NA	CASKGDRVSYNEQFF	TGTGCCAGCAAAGGTGACAGGGTGTCCTACAATGAGCAGTTCTTC
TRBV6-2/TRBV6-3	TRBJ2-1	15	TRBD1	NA	CASSYTDRAGNEQFF	TGTGCCAGCAGTTACACAGACAGGGCCGGCAATGAGCAGTTCTTC
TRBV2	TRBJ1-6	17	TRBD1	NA	CASSGRTGERRNSPLHF	TGTGCCAGCAGTGGCAGAACAGGGGAAAGAAGGAATTCACCCCTCCACTTT
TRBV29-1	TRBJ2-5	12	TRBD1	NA	CSVEATGETQYF	TGCAGCGTTGAGGCGACAGGGGAGACCCAGTACTTC
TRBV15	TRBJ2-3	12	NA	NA	CATSRFPDTQYF	TGTGCCACCAGCAGGTTCCCGGATACGCAGTATTTT
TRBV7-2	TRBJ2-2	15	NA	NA	CASSWGPGKSGELFF	TGTGCCAGCAGCTGGGGGCCGGGGAAGTCCGGGGAGCTGTTTTTT
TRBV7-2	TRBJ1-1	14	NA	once	CASSLMTATNEAFF	TGTGCCAGCAGCTTAATGACAGCTACTAATGAAGCTTTCTTT
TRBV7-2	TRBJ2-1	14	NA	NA	CASSLRAQSDEQFF	TGTGCCAGCAGCTTAAGAGCCCAGAGCGATGAGCAGTTCTTC
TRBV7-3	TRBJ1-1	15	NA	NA	CASSLTGQGSTEAFF	TGTGCCAGCAGCTTAACTGGGCAGGGGAGCACTGAAGCTTTCTTT
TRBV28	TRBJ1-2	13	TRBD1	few	CASSFSGGYGYTF	TGTGCCAGCAGTTTTTCAGGGGGGTATGGCTACACCTTC
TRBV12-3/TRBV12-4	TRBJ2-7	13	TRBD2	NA	CASSLVGGYEQYF	TGTGCCAGCAGTTTAGTGGGGGGGTACGAGCAGTACTTC
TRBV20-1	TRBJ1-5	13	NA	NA	CSASPGGGQPQHF	TGCAGTGCTAGTCCGGGAGGTGGACAGCCCCAGCATTTT
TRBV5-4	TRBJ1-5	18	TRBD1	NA	CASRGQGRSDRSQSAPAF	TGTGCCAGCAGGGGACAGGGGCGGTCTGATAGAAGTCAATCAGCCCCAGCATTT
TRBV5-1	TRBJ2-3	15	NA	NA	CASSSDLYAVDTQYF	TGCGCCAGCAGTAGTGATCTCTATGCCGTAGATACGCAGTATTTT
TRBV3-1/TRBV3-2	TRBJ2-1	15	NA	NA	CASSQGPDSYNEQFF	TGTGCCAGCAGCCAAGGGCCAGACTCCTACAATGAGCAGTTCTTC
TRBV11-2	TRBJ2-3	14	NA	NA	CASNTGGGTDTQYF	TGTGCCAGCAACACGGGGGGCGGCACAGATACGCAGTATTTT
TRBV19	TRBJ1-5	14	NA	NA	CASSTPGRGGPQHF	TGTGCCAGTAGTACCCCAGGTCGCGGGGGGCCCCAGCATTTT
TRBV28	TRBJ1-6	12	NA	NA	CASTNRVTPLHF	TGTGCCAGCACGAACAGGGTAACACCCCTCCACTTT
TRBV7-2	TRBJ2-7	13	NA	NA	CASSLAPWEASYF	TGTGCCAGCAGCTTAGCCCCCTGGGAGGCCTCGTACTTC
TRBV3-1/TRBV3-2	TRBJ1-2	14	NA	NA	CASSQEIGGRGYTF	TGTGCCAGCAGCCAAGAAATCGGGGGGAGAGGCTACACCTTC
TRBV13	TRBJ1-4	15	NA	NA	CASSLRRGTNEKLFF	TGTGCCAGCAGCTTGAGGAGGGGAACTAATGAAAAACTGTTTTTT
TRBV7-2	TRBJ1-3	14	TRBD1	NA	CASSDRGSGNTIYF	TGTGCCAGCAGTGACAGGGGTTCTGGAAACACCATATATTTT
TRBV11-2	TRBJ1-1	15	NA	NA	CASSLGTTGSTEAFF	TGTGCCAGCAGCTTAGGAACCACAGGGAGCACTGAAGCTTTCTTT
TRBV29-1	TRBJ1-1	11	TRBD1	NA	CSVRDSTEAFF	TGCAGCGTGAGGGACAGCACTGAAGCTTTCTTT
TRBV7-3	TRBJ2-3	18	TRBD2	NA	CASSLMWTSGGSTDTQYF	TGTGCCAGCAGCTTAATGTGGACTAGCGGGGGAAGCACAGATACGCAGTATTTT
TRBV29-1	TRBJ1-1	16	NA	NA	CSVEDHKVGVNTEAFF	TGCAGCGTTGAAGATCACAAGGTTGGAGTGAACACTGAAGCTTTCTTT
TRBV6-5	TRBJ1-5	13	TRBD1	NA	CASSRDRNQPQHF	TGTGCCAGCAGTCGGGACAGAAATCAGCCCCAGCATTTT
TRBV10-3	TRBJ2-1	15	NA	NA	CAISGLDRGYNEQFF	TGTGCCATCAGTGGCTTGGATCGGGGTTACAATGAGCAGTTCTTC
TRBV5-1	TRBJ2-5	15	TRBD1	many	CASSLGTVNQETQYF	TGCGCCAGCAGCCTCGGGACAGTTAATCAAGAGACCCAGTACTTC
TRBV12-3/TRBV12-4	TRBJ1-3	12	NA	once	CASTLSVNTIYF	TGTGCCAGCACCTTAAGCGTAAACACCATATATTTT
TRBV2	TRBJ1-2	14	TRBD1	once	CASRETGLGYGYTF	TGTGCCAGCAGGGAGACAGGGTTGGGCTATGGCTACACCTTC
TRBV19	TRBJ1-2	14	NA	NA	CASSICREDCGYTF	TGTGCCAGTAGTATTTGCAGGGAGGACTGTGGCTACACCTTC
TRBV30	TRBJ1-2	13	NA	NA	CAWRPASNYGYTF	TGTGCCTGGAGGCCAGCGTCTAACTATGGCTACACCTTC
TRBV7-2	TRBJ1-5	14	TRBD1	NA	CASSPWDRNQPQHF	TGTGCCAGCAGCCCCTGGGACAGAAATCAGCCCCAGCATTTT
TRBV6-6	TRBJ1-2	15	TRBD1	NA	CASRPAGQGSYGYTF	TGTGCCAGCAGACCCGCGGGACAGGGGAGTTATGGCTACACCTTC
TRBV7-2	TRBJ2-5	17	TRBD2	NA	CASSRAPTSGGAGTQYF	TGTGCCAGCAGCCGGGCCCCGACTAGCGGGGGGGCCGGGACCCAGTACTTC
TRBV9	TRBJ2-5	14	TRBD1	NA	CASSTGQGRETQYF	TGTGCCAGCAGCACCGGACAGGGGCGAGAGACCCAGTACTTC
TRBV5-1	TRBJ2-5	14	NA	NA	CASSLATGQETQYF	TGCGCCAGCAGCTTGGCCACGGGGCAAGAGACCCAGTACTTC